These 29 T cell receptor beta chains originate from one sample sequenced in a study of Ad26.COV2.S vaccination and SARS-CoV-2 variants. Measured with immunoSEQ multiplex PCR; TCRdb has only the in-frame clones, and not every one. The table shows around 300,000 clones, with around 90% occurring only once. Treatment denoted: roughly 18 received Ad26.COV2.S at low or high dose, single or two shots; roughly five received placebo; per-sample allocation not given. Sampling occurred on day 63 after the first vaccine or placebo injection. This specimen consisted of peripheral blood, obtained in a trial of Ad26.COV2.S vaccine versus placebo. These receptors all stem from a person between 18 and 59 years old who received the Ad26.COV2.S COVID-19 vaccine or a placebo.

The rearrangement joins TRBV30 to TRBJ2-3, with 7 bases aligning to TRBD2. The CDR3 runs 15 residues. Per the germline V gene, CDR1 is GTSNPN and CDR2 is SVGIG (reference sequence). V trimming: 1 base; J trimming: 5 bases; junction bases outside the gene matches: 9. CDR3 in amino acids: CAWSAKGLAEDTQYF. The DNA for the CDR3 is TGTGCCTGGAGTGCCAAGGGGCTAGCGGAAGATACGCAGTATTTT.

The gene calls are TRBV24-1 and TRBJ2-5; 10 bases line up with TRBD2. Germline CDR1 KGHDR, CDR2 SFDVKD. After removal of 5 bases from V and 4 bases from J, the junction contained 9 bases not matched to a gene. The CDR3 has 16 amino acids. CDR3 in amino acids: CATSAGPSGGRETQYF. CDR3 nucleotide sequence: TGTGCCACCAGTGCCGGACCTAGCGGGGGTAGAGAGACCCAGTACTTC.

This clone was observed a single time. The chain has TRBV7-2 and TRBJ1-5; weak D call: TRBD1 (5 bases). CDR1 and CDR2 from the germline V gene are SGHTA and FQGNSA. The ends were cut back, 2 bases at V and 4 bases at J, with 12 bases in the middle. This CDR3 is built from 15 residues. CDR3 sequence: CASSLHGTVNQPQHF. The CDR3 DNA follows: TGTGCCAGCAGCTTACACGGGACGGTAAATCAGCCCCAGCATTTT.

CDR3 sequence (DNA): TGTGCCAGTAGTATCCGGGACGAGACAGGGGGTCGTCAGCCCCAGCATTTT. This codes for CASSIRDETGGRQPQHF. V is TRBV19 and J is TRBJ1-5; 9 bases map to TRBD1. The germline gives CDR1 LNHDA, CDR2 SQIVND (reference sequence). V shed 3 bases, J shed 6 bases, and the junction held 12 bases outside the gene matches. CDR3 length equals 17 residues.

V is TRBV6-5 and J is TRBJ2-7; 9 bases line up with TRBD1. The germline V gene has CDR1 MNHEY and CDR2 SVGAGI. CDR3 length: 14 residues. Trimming cost V 5 bases and J 1 base; bases outside gene matches: 3. CDR3 DNA sequence: TGTGCCAGCAGTCCCGGGACAGGGTCCTACGAGCAGTACTTC. Translating gives CASSPGTGSYEQYF.

The chain carries TRBV7-3 and TRBJ2-1; no clear D gene. V was pared by 0 bases and J by 6 bases, with 9 bases between. CDR1 and CDR2 (germline): SGHTA, FQGTGA. The CDR3 runs to 14 residues. The CDR3 region has the DNA TGTGCCAGCAGCTTAACGTTCTCCAGCAATGAGCAGTTCTTC. Translation gives CASSLTFSSNEQFF.

This clone was seen once. The rearrangement uses TRBV5-1 and TRBJ2-5, with 8 nucleotides matching TRBD1. Germline assignment: CDR1 SGHRS and CDR2 YFSETQ. The trim removed 4 bases at V and 5 bases at J, leaving 10 bases unmatched. CDR3 length: 15 amino acids. CDR3 nucleotides: TGCGCCAGCAGCCCCGCGGGACAGGTTACGGAGACCCAGTACTTC. Amino acid sequence: CASSPAGQVTETQYF.

The gene calls are TRBV5-5 and TRBJ1-1; TRBD1 matches 9 bases. Germline V gene data show CDR1 as SGHKS and CDR2 as YYEKEE (reference sequence). The junction had 7 bases not matched to a gene; V was cut back by 1 base and J by 6 bases. The CDR3 runs 15 residues. CDR3: CASSLRTGVLSEAFF. CDR3 coding DNA: TGTGCCAGCAGCTTGCGGACAGGGGTCCTTTCTGAAGCTTTCTTT.

The chain uses TRBV6-6 and TRBJ2-2; D perhaps matches TRBD1 (5 bases). The CDR3 extends over 19 amino acids. The germline CDR1 and CDR2 sequences are MNHNY and SVGAGI (reference sequence). Trimming cost V 5 bases and J 5 bases, with 27 bases left between them. The CDR3 reads CASSPTIRTLSRWTGELFF. The CDR3 region has the DNA TGTGCCAGCAGTCCAACGATTCGGACACTCTCTAGGTGGACCGGGGAGCTGTTTTTT.

The chain uses TRBV14 and TRBJ2-2; 8 bases map to TRBD1. Germline loops: CDR1 SGHDN, CDR2 FVKESK. The CDR3 consists of 16 residues. The J segment lost 0 bases and the V segment lost 4 bases, leaving 4 bases of the junction unmatched. The CDR3 sequence: CASSLRTGTNTGELFF. The CDR3 nucleotides are TGTGCCAGCAGCCTAAGGACAGGGACGAACACCGGGGAGCTGTTTTTT.

The V call is TRBV7-3, the J call TRBJ2-1; D might be TRBD1 or TRBD2, each matching 5 bases. Trimming left V 8 bases short and J 8 bases short, with 13 bases between. The germline V gene encodes CDR1 SGHTA and CDR2 FQGTGA. This CDR3 comprises 12 residues. CDR3 coding DNA: TGTGCCAGCTCTATCCGGGACGATGAGCAGTTCTTC. Protein sequence: CASSIRDDEQFF.

This chain links TRBV30 with TRBJ1-2, with 9 bases aligning to TRBD1. The CDR3 extends over 16 amino acids. Per the germline V gene, CDR1 is GTSNPN and CDR2 is SVGIG (reference sequence). V was clipped by 0 bases and J by 1 base; unmatched bases: 6. CDR3 DNA sequence: TGTGCCTGGAGTGTAATGGGGACAGGGAGTAACTATGGCTACACCTTC. This codes for CAWSVMGTGSNYGYTF.

CDR3 sequence: CASSRQQGNNEKLFF. In nucleotides, the CDR3 is TGTGCCAGCAGCCGCCAACAGGGAAATAATGAAAAACTGTTTTTT. The chain combines TRBV7-6 with TRBJ1-4; D is perhaps TRBD1 (6 bases). V lost 5 bases to trimming and J lost 4 bases, with 14 bases between them. CDR3 size: 15 residues. Germline lookup yields CDR1 SGHVS and CDR2 FNYEAQ.

A single count supports this clone. The chain joins TRBV11-2 to TRBJ1-5; D gene uncertain. CDR3 length equals 14 residues. CDR1 and CDR2 from the germline V gene are SGHAT and FQNNGV. Trimming took 0 bases from V and 6 from J, leaving 9 bases between them. In DNA form, the CDR3 reads TGTGCCAGCAGCTTAGATCGGGTGGGTCAGCCCCAGCATTTT. Protein product: CASSLDRVGQPQHF.

This clone has a single count. The genes are TRBV19 and TRBJ2-2; D gene uncertain. CDR1 is LNHDA, CDR2 SQIVND, per germline (reference sequence). The CDR3 contains 15 residues. V was trimmed by 5 bases and J by 4 bases, leaving 14 bases between them. In DNA, the CDR3 is TGTGCCAGTAGTCAGTCCAGAGTGTTCACCGGGGAGCTGTTTTTT. Its protein is CASSQSRVFTGELFF.

V gene TRBV5-4 combines with J gene TRBJ2-7, with TRBD1 matching 7 bases. With V trimmed by 2 bases and J by 6 bases, 5 bases remained unmatched. This CDR3 spans 13 amino acids. Germline assignment: CDR1 SGHNT and CDR2 YYREEE (reference sequence). CDR3 coding DNA: TGTGCCAGCAGCTTAAAGGGGGCGCTCGAGCAGTACTTC. Protein: CASSLKGALEQYF.

This rearrangement joins TRBV25-1 to TRBJ2-7; the D gene is possibly TRBD1 (6 bases). CDR3 length: 14 residues. Per germline, CDR1 MGHDK and CDR2 SYGVNS. V lost 5 bases and J lost 6, with 17 bases in between. CDR3 protein: CASSLGGEGVEQYF. CDR3 coding DNA: TGTGCCAGCAGTCTTGGGGGCGAGGGCGTCGAGCAGTACTTC.

This clone has only a few counts. This rearrangement joins TRBV30 to TRBJ2-2; possibly TRBD2 for D (5 bases). The CDR3 length is 15 residues. The V end lost 4 bases, the J end lost 3 bases, and 15 bases lay between the germline ends. Germline assignment: CDR1 GTSNPN and CDR2 SVGIG (reference sequence). CDR3 DNA: TGTGCCTGGACGACCGCCGGGAAGGACACCGGGGAGCTGTTTTTT. This gives the protein CAWTTAGKDTGELFF.

On this clone: This sample includes further DNA sequences coding for the same CDR3. The V call is TRBV18, the J call TRBJ1-1; no definite D call. Germline values: CDR1 KGHSH, CDR2 LQKENI. V was clipped by 1 base and J by 2 bases, with 5 bases between them. This CDR3 has 13 amino acids. The CDR3 here is CASSPQGNTEAFF. In nucleotides, the CDR3 is TGTGCCAGCTCACCACAGGGAAACACTGAAGCTTTCTTT.

The J gene is TRBJ1-1, the V gene TRBV7-3; D possibly corresponds to TRBD1 (5 bases). This CDR3 is 16 amino acids long. Trimming stripped 5 bases from V and 1 base from J, with 17 bases between. Germline V gene data show CDR1 as SGHTA and CDR2 as FQGTGA. The CDR3 region is CASSPDLGRTNTEAFF. The CDR3 bases are TGTGCCAGCAGCCCAGATCTGGGACGTACGAACACTGAAGCTTTCTTT.

This chain uses TRBV28 with TRBJ2-2; 9 bases are a match to TRBD2. There are 14 residues in the CDR3. V was clipped by 7 bases and J by 3 bases; unmatched bases: 3. Germline V lookup: CDR1 MDHEN, CDR2 SYDVKM. CDR3 nucleotides: TGTGCCAGCAACTTAGCGGGGGACACCGGGGAGCTGTTTTTT. It yields the protein CASNLAGDTGELFF.

J is TRBJ2-2 and V is TRBV6-5; TRBD2 aligns across 9 bases. After removal of 0 bases from V and 5 bases from J, the junction contained 4 bases not matched to a gene. Germline V CDR1 and CDR2: MNHEY, SVGAGI. The CDR3 is 16 residues long. The CDR3 region has the DNA TGTGCCAGCAGTTACTCGAGACTAGCGGTTACCGGGGAGCTGTTTTTT. Its protein product is CASSYSRLAVTGELFF.

The chain recombines TRBV4-3 with TRBJ2-7, with 8 nucleotides matching TRBD2. This CDR3 spans 15 amino acids. V trimming: 1 base; J trimming: 5 bases; junction bases outside the gene matches: 7. The germline CDR1 and CDR2 sequences are LGHNA and YSLEER. DNA for the CDR3: TGCGCCAGCAGCCAAGTCCCGGGAGGGCCTGACGAGCAGTACTTC. This sequence encodes CASSQVPGGPDEQYF.

The gene calls are TRBV4-3 and TRBJ1-4; 10 nucleotides agree with TRBD1. Germline V CDR1 and CDR2: LGHNA, YSLEER. CDR3 length: 16 residues. The V and J ends lost 0 bases and 8 bases, in that order; junction bases with no gene match: 6. The CDR3 region is CASSQETGTGDEKLFF. DNA of the CDR3: TGCGCCAGCAGCCAAGAGACGGGGACAGGGGACGAAAAACTGTTTTTT.

This clone was recorded once. This chain links TRBV20-1 with TRBJ2-1, with D unresolved. The CDR3 is made up of 10 amino acids. Germline lookup yields CDR1 DFQATT and CDR2 SNEGSKA (reference sequence). The V end lost 5 bases, the J end lost 9 bases, and 8 bases lay between the germline ends. CDR3 sequence (DNA): TGCAGTGCTCTAAGCACTGAGCAGTTCTTC. Encoded protein: CSALSTEQFF.

This clone was seen a few times. V and J are TRBV18 and TRBJ1-2, with D possibly being TRBD1 (6 bases). The V end lost 6 bases, the J end lost 1 base, and 12 bases lay between the germline ends. Germline V gene sequence: CDR1 KGHSH, CDR2 LQKENI. The length of the CDR3 is 14 residues. CDR3 amino acids: CASSPTGLNYGYTF. The CDR3 bases are TGTGCCAGCTCCCCGACAGGCCTTAACTATGGCTACACCTTC.

The V call is TRBV6-2 or TRBV6-3, the J call TRBJ2-5, with a possible D match to TRBD2 (6 bases). There are 16 residues in the CDR3. V lost 7 bases to trimming and J lost 4 bases, with 22 bases between them. Per germline, CDR1 MNHEY and CDR2 SVGEGT. DNA for the CDR3: TGTGCCAGCACCCCTAGCGTCGGACTCCGGCGAGAGACCCAGTACTTC. Amino acids: CASTPSVGLRRETQYF.

This chain uses TRBV5-6 with TRBJ1-2; D call uncertain. This CDR3 has 17 residues. V was clipped by 4 bases and J by 4 bases, with 23 bases between them. Germline V lookup: CDR1 SGHDT, CDR2 YYEEEE. CDR3 in amino acids: CASSPGAGNLNVYGYTF. DNA for the CDR3: TGTGCCAGCAGCCCCGGAGCGGGGAACTTAAACGTCTATGGCTACACCTTC.

V is TRBV5-1 and J is TRBJ2-3; 7 nucleotides line up with TRBD1. The germline V gene encodes CDR1 SGHRS and CDR2 YFSETQ. With V trimmed by 4 bases and J by 2 bases, 4 bases remained unmatched. CDR3 length equals 14 residues. The CDR3 sequence is CASSPDRHTDTQYF. CDR3 nucleotides: TGCGCCAGCAGCCCGGACAGGCACACAGATACGCAGTATTTT.